This T cell receptor beta chain derives from a study of blood T cell repertoires in COVID-19. About the study: Acute and convalescent COVID-19 specimens originated in the United States, Italy and Spain. Sources were T cells, B-cell-depleted T cells, or PBMCs; the material itself was cDNA or gDNA.

As processed by the authors: Reference gene primers were amplified, and this amplification served to estimate nucleated cell counts. Measured with immunoSEQ multiplex PCR; TCRdb has only the in-frame clones, and not every one. V and J calls and clone size are those listed in that table; D and trimming were worked out from the DNA. The sample has 60,000 to 75,000 clones, roughly 87% seen once. The CDR3 runs to 14 residues. Per germline, CDR1 LNHDA and CDR2 SQIVND (reference sequence). Trimming removed 1 base at V and 1 base at J, with 7 bases between. While infection was still active, Seattle patients were enrolled and then followed longitudinally.

The TCR was taken from a woman between 45 and 65 years old with COVID-19, enrolled during active disease. The J gene is TRBJ2-5, the V gene TRBV19, with D hard to call. The specimen was peripheral blood. The CDR3 DNA is TGTGCCAGTAGTATAGGCGGCAGCCAAGAGACCCAGTACTTC. It codes for CASSIGGSQETQYF.